This T cell receptor (beta chain) is from a study of molecular identifiers for immune sequencing clone quantification. MiXCR, applied by TCRdb to the PCR reads, yields one record per CDR3 protein. The sample includes 460,000 or so distinct CDR3 sequences, about a fifth of them seen just once. This clonotype was observed many times. The sequenced sample was naive CD8+ T cells from blood, with Jurkat cell RNA spiked in. Subset reported: FACS-sorted CD8+CD4-CCR7+CD45RA+ naive T cells. The sequence was obtained from a human donor in good health. Some libraries in this study had Jurkat cell RNA spiked in.

In DNA form, the CDR3 reads TGCGCCAGCACCACAAGCGGCCACAATGAGCAGTTCTTC. Encoded protein: CASTTSGHNEQFF. The V call is TRBV5-1, the J call TRBJ2-1, with D tentatively TRBD2 (5 bases). The V gene lost 6 bases and the J gene lost 5 bases, with 12 bases spanning the gap. This CDR3 has 13 amino acids. Germline V gives CDR1 SGHRS, CDR2 YFSETQ.